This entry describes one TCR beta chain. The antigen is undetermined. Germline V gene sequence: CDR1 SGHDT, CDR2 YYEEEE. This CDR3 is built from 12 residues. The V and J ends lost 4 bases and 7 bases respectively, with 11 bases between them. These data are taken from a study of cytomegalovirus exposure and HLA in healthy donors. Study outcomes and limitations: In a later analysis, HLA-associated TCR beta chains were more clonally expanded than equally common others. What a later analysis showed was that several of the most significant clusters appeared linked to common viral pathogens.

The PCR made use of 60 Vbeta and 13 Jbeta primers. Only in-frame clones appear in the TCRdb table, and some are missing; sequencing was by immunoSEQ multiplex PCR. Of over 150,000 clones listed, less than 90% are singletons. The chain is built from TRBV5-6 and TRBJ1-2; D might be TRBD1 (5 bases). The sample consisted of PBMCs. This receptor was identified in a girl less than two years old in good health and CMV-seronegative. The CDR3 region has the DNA TGTGCCAGCAGCCTAATAGGGGTTGGCTACACCTTC. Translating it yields CASSLIGVGYTF.